This T cell receptor (beta chain) was captured by sequencing in a study of OX40 agonist ivuxolimab in advanced cancers. The study, taken as a whole, reports: By week 6 at 0.1 to 3.0 mg/kg, blood CD4+ and CD8+ T cells had expanded clonally.

Blood draws occurred at baseline, cycle 4 day 1, and cycle 7 day 1. TCRdb's table, derived via immunoSEQ multiplex PCR, lists solely in-frame clones and lacks some. The sample holds under 85,000 clones, about 90% seen once. The CDR3 runs 15 residues. V lost 2 bases, J lost 1 base, and 9 bases lay in between. CDR1 is SGHTA, CDR2 FQGNSA, per germline. Concerning this clone itself: As yet, its antigen is unknown.

The chain combines TRBV7-2 with TRBJ1-5, with D unresolved. This clonotype was obtained from an adult with an advanced solid tumor such as melanoma, head and neck, liver or kidney cancer. The material was CD4+ or CD8+ T cells sorted from blood, obtained in a trial of the OX40 agonist ivuxolimab. CDR3 DNA sequence: TGTGCCAGCAGCTTATGGGCAACAAGCAATCAGCCCCAGCATTTT. Translated, it gives CASSLWATSNQPQHF. Looking up the rest from reference TRBV7-2 and TRBJ1-5 gives the full variable domain: GAGVSQSPSNKVTEKGKDVELRCDPISGHTALYWYRQSLGQGLEFLIYFQGNSAPDKSGLPSDRFSAERTGGSVSTLTIQRTQQEDSAVYLCASSLWATSNQPQHFGDGTRLSIL.